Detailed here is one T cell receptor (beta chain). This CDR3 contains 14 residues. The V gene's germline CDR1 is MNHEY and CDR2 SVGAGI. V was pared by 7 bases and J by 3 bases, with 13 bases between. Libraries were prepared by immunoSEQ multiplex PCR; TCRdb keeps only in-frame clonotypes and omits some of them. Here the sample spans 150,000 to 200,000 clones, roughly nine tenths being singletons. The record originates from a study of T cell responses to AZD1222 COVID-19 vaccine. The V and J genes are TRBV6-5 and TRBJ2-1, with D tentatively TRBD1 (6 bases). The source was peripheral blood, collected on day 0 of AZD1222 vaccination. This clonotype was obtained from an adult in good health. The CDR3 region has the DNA TGTGCCAGCAATTCTGTCAGGGGCTACAATGAGCAGTTCTTC. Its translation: CASNSVRGYNEQFF.